This TCR beta chain stems from a study of radiation and T cells in renal cell carcinoma. A few counts support this clone. Specified time point: baseline pretreatment blood. Treatment meaning: 15 Gy SBRT to primary tumor, nephrectomy 4 weeks later. Germline lookup yields CDR1 SGHRS and CDR2 YFSETQ. This CDR3 has 16 amino acids. Unmatched junction bases numbered 9, after V lost 4 bases and J lost 2 bases. The data were produced by immunoSEQ multiplex PCR, yet TCRdb's version contains in-frame clones alone and is incomplete. This table has more than 95,000 clones, about four fifths appearing once. The V and J genes are TRBV5-1 and TRBJ2-1; TRBD1 matches 7 bases. The receptor was derived from a woman aged 60-75 years with renal cell carcinoma. The sequencing here drew on blood, taken from a patient whose treatment included radiotherapy and nephrectomy. The CDR3 reads CASSRTGVPPYNEQFF. Here the CDR3 DNA reads TGCGCCAGCAGCCGTACAGGGGTCCCTCCCTACAATGAGCAGTTCTTC.